Below, 27 T cell receptor beta chains from the same sample are listed, as sequenced in a study of cytomegalovirus exposure and HLA in healthy donors. Primers: 60 Vbeta forward and 13 Jbeta reverse. Here immunoSEQ multiplex PCR was the method, and the copy in TCRdb shows in-frame clones only, minus some. The table records 140,000 or so clones, about 80% of them present only once. Sequenced material: PBMCs. These receptors were obtained from a female donor in good health and CMV-seronegative.

V is TRBV5-1 and J is TRBJ1-1, with 10 bases aligning to TRBD1. There are 16 residues in the CDR3. Trimming at V came to 3 bases and at J to 5 bases, leaving 10 bases not matched to a gene. From germline, CDR1 is SGHRS and CDR2 YFSETQ. This CDR3 reads CASSSDRGWVGTEAFF. DNA of the CDR3: TGCGCCAGCAGCTCGGACAGGGGGTGGGTCGGGACTGAAGCTTTCTTT.

The rearrangement joins TRBV7-9 to TRBJ1-1; possible D gene TRBD1, 5 bases. In germline, CDR1 is SEHNR, CDR2 FQNEAQ (reference sequence). The CDR3 spans 13 residues. V was pared by 8 bases and J by 6 bases, with 16 bases between. CDR3 sequence: CASGDSGDSEAFF. The CDR3 DNA reads TGTGCCAGCGGCGACAGTGGCGATTCTGAAGCTTTCTTT.

Only one count was recorded for this clone. At one end the junction does not follow the germline gene, possibly because of a read error. The chain uses TRBV10-3 and TRBJ1-2; tentative D call: TRBD1 (5 bases). This CDR3 contains 10 residues. CDR1 ENHRY and CDR2 SYGVKD come from the germline V gene. The CDR3 sequence: CAIKGDGYPF. Written as DNA, the CDR3 is TGTGCCATCAAAGGGGATGGCTACCCCTTC.

This chain uses TRBV11-2 with TRBJ2-1, with 7 bases that match TRBD2. V shed 5 bases and J 3 bases; nucleotides not matched to a gene: 16. From germline, CDR1 is SGHAT and CDR2 FQNNGV. CDR3 size: 18 residues. This chain's CDR3 is CASSPLIGGSTFYNEQFF. CDR3 bases: TGTGCCAGCAGCCCCCTGATCGGGGGGTCCACCTTCTACAATGAGCAGTTCTTC.

The chain joins TRBV7-3 to TRBJ2-5, with a possible D match to TRBD1 (5 bases). V lost 5 bases and J lost 5, with 12 bases in between. Per germline, CDR1 SGHTA and CDR2 FQGTGA. The CDR3 is 13 residues long. CDR3 amino acids: CASSLGDSETQYF. The CDR3, as DNA: TGTGCCAGCAGCCTAGGGGATTCGGAGACCCAGTACTTC. The full variable domain, its missing parts supplied by reference TRBV7-3 and TRBJ2-5, is GAGVSQTPSNKVTEKGKYVELRCDPISGHTALYWYRQSLGQGPEFLIYFQGTGAADDSGLPNDRFFAVRPEGSVSTLKIQRTERGDSAVYLCASSLGDSETQYFGPGTRLLVL.

This chain connects TRBV7-2 to TRBJ1-6; weak D call: TRBD1 (6 bases). The germline CDR1 and CDR2 sequences are SGHTA and FQGNSA. This CDR3 has 15 amino acids. With 5 bases removed from V and 6 bases from J, the gap between germline ends came to 14 bases. CDR3 in DNA: TGTGCCAGCAGCGAGGACAGTGGACTTAATTCACCCCTCCACTTT. Translating gives CASSEDSGLNSPLHF.

This chain joins TRBV27 and TRBJ2-3; D is possibly TRBD1 (5 bases). This CDR3 has 17 amino acids. V dropped 7 bases and J dropped 0 bases, with 20 bases sitting between them. Germline V CDR1 and CDR2: MNHEY, SMNVEV (reference sequence). CDR3 residues: CASTQSPVGLSTDTQYF. CDR3 bases: TGTGCCAGCACCCAAAGTCCTGTGGGGCTTAGCACAGATACGCAGTATTTT.

The chain recombines TRBV5-6 with TRBJ2-3; 15 nucleotides align to TRBD2. The trim removed 2 bases at V and 4 bases at J, leaving 11 bases unmatched. This CDR3 has 19 amino acids. Per germline, CDR1 SGHDT and CDR2 YYEEEE. The CDR3 region is CASSFRTSGRAGSSDTQYF. CDR3 nucleotide sequence: TGTGCCAGCAGCTTCCGGACTAGCGGGAGGGCCGGGAGTTCAGATACGCAGTATTTT.

The chain employs TRBV15 and TRBJ2-2; 11 nucleotides agree with TRBD2. V trimming: 6 bases; J trimming: 9 bases; junction bases outside the gene matches: 12. Germline-derived CDR1 and CDR2 are LNHNV and YYDKDF (reference sequence). The CDR3 contains 16 residues. The CDR3 reads CATSNLGLAGRRELFF. The CDR3 DNA follows: TGTGCCACCAGTAACCTCGGACTAGCGGGCAGAAGGGAGCTGTTTTTT.

The chain employs TRBV30 and TRBJ1-1; a possible D gene is TRBD1 (5 bases). V lost 2 bases and J lost 1, with 11 bases in between. From germline, CDR1 is GTSNPN and CDR2 SVGIG (reference sequence). The length of the CDR3 is 14 residues. CDR3 DNA sequence: TGTGCCTGGAGTTGGAACAGGCAGAACACTGAAGCTTTCTTT. Translation gives CAWSWNRQNTEAFF. The entire variable domain, with the rest obtained from reference TRBV30 and TRBJ1-1, is as follows: SQTIHQWPATLVQPVGSPLSLECTVEGTSNPNLYWYRQAAGRGLQLLFYSVGIGQISSEVPQNLSASRPQDRQFILSSKKLLLSDSGFYLCAWSWNRQNTEAFFGQGTRLTVV.

V is TRBV29-1 and J is TRBJ1-1; D is possibly TRBD1 (5 bases). The CDR3 is 13 residues long. Germline V lookup: CDR1 SQVTM, CDR2 ANQGSEA. V lost 3 bases to trimming and J lost 1 base, with 9 bases between them. This CDR3 reads CSVDIGGNTEAFF. CDR3 bases: TGCAGCGTTGACATCGGGGGGAACACTGAAGCTTTCTTT.

The J gene is TRBJ1-2, the V gene TRBV2; TRBD1 matches at 9 bases. The CDR3 extends over 14 amino acids. The junction had 7 bases not matched to a gene; V was cut back by 6 bases and J by 5 bases. CDR1 and CDR2 (germline): SNHLY, FYNNEI. The CDR3 sequence: CASSRDRGRYGYTF. CDR3 in DNA: TGTGCCAGCAGCAGAGACAGGGGGAGGTATGGCTACACCTTC. The full variable domain, in which reference TRBV2 and TRBJ1-2 provide the parts outside the CDR3, is EPEVTQTPSHQVTQMGQEVILRCVPISNHLYFYWYRQILGQKVEFLVSFYNNEISEKSEIFDDQFSVERPDGSNFTLKIRSTKLEDSAMYFCASSRDRGRYGYTFGSGTRLTVV.

This chain uses TRBV7-2 with TRBJ2-3, with 9 positions matching TRBD2. Germline V gene sequence: CDR1 SGHTA, CDR2 FQGNSA. The CDR3 extends over 16 amino acids. Losses at the gene ends were 2 bases for V and 0 bases for J; bases not matched to a gene: 3. The CDR3 region has the DNA TGTGCCAGCAGCTTACTAGCGGGGCTTAGCACAGATACGCAGTATTTT. As protein: CASSLLAGLSTDTQYF.

V and J are TRBV29-1 and TRBJ1-2; TRBD1 matches 7 bases. CDR1 and CDR2 from the germline V gene are SQVTM and ANQGSEA. V dropped 5 bases and J dropped 7; count of bases not matched to a gene: 7. The CDR3 runs to 12 residues. The CDR3 protein is CSVTTGMSGYTF. The CDR3, as DNA: TGCAGCGTTACGACAGGGATGAGTGGCTACACCTTC.

The rearrangement links TRBV28 to TRBJ2-1; 8 bases fit TRBD1. The CDR3 spans 15 residues. V lost 5 bases to trimming and J lost 4 bases; unmatched junction nucleotides: 7. Germline CDR1 MDHEN, CDR2 SYDVKM. As DNA, the CDR3 is TGTGCCAGCAGTCTTACGACAGGGGCGTACAATGAGCAGTTCTTC. It specifies CASSLTTGAYNEQFF.

This rearrangement joins TRBV7-3 to TRBJ1-1, with a tentative D call TRBD1 (5 bases). CDR3 length: 15 amino acids. The V gene's germline CDR1 is SGHTA and CDR2 FQGTGA. V lost 5 bases and J 4 bases, leaving 17 bases between the germline ends. The CDR3 region has the DNA TGTGCCAGCAGCCTTGGGGCAGGGAAGGGCACTGAAGCTTTCTTT. It specifies CASSLGAGKGTEAFF. The full variable domain, rest sourced from reference TRBV7-3 and TRBJ1-1, is GAGVSQTPSNKVTEKGKYVELRCDPISGHTALYWYRQSLGQGPEFLIYFQGTGAADDSGLPNDRFFAVRPEGSVSTLKIQRTERGDSAVYLCASSLGAGKGTEAFFGQGTRLTVV.

In nucleotides, the CDR3 is TGTGCCAGCTCACGCGGAAGCTCCTATAATTCACCCCTCCACTTT. As protein: CASSRGSSYNSPLHF. The chain joins TRBV18 to TRBJ1-6; D call uncertain. This CDR3 comprises 15 residues. Germline CDR1 and CDR2: KGHSH and LQKENI. Trimming shortened V by 4 bases and J by 0 bases, and 7 bases separated the two germline ends.

This clone was observed a handful of times. This rearrangement joins TRBV7-2 to TRBJ2-7, with TRBD2 identical over 8 bases. V shed 2 bases and J 0 bases; nucleotides not matched to a gene: 3. The CDR3 consists of 15 residues. The germline V gene has CDR1 SGHTA and CDR2 FQGNSA. CDR3 amino acids: CASSLRLASSYEQYF. The CDR3 bases are TGTGCCAGCAGCTTACGACTAGCGTCCTCCTACGAGCAGTACTTC.

This sequence joins TRBV30 and TRBJ1-1, with TRBD1 matching over 7 bases. CDR1 and CDR2 (germline): GTSNPN, SVGIG (reference sequence). After removal of 3 bases from V and 3 bases from J, the junction contained 7 bases not matched to a gene. The CDR3 sequence is 14 residues long. CDR3 region: CAWRADREDTEAFF. In DNA form, the CDR3 reads TGTGCCTGGAGGGCCGACAGGGAGGACACTGAAGCTTTCTTT.

The chain recombines TRBV28 with TRBJ2-6; 9 bases align to TRBD1. From germline, CDR1 is MDHEN and CDR2 SYDVKM. J lost 2 bases, V lost 7 bases, and 9 bases had no gene match. The CDR3 consists of 17 residues. The CDR3 DNA reads TGTGCCAGCAACCGGGACAGGGTAAAACCTGGGGCCAACGTCCTGACTTTC. This sequence encodes CASNRDRVKPGANVLTF.

The chain carries TRBV5-5 and TRBJ1-3; D remains ambiguous. V was shortened by 0 bases and J by 0 bases, with 10 bases between the two germline ends. The CDR3 runs to 16 residues. Per germline, CDR1 SGHKS and CDR2 YYEKEE (reference sequence). The CDR3 loop is CASSLGPGNSGNTIYF. The CDR3 nucleotides are TGTGCCAGCAGCTTGGGCCCCGGTAACTCTGGAAACACCATATATTTT.

Details on this clone: This CDR3 is also generated by other DNA sequences in the sample. The gene calls are TRBV5-6 and TRBJ2-5; D may be TRBD1 (5 bases). The V end lost 0 bases, the J end lost 4 bases, and 7 bases lay between the germline ends. This CDR3 is built from 13 residues. Germline-derived CDR1 and CDR2 are SGHDT and YYEEEE. This chain's CDR3 is CASSLGGPETQYF. The CDR3 DNA follows: TGTGCCAGCAGCTTGGGGGGCCCAGAGACCCAGTACTTC.

CDR3 in amino acids: CASRATQDTEAFF. The CDR3 DNA reads as TGCGCCAGCAGGGCGACGCAGGACACTGAAGCTTTCTTT. J is TRBJ1-1 and V is TRBV5-1; D call uncertain. Per the germline V gene, CDR1 is SGHRS and CDR2 is YFSETQ. V lost 5 bases, J lost 3 bases, and 11 bases lay in between. This CDR3 has 13 amino acids. Looking up the rest from reference TRBV5-1 and TRBJ1-1 gives the full variable domain: KAGVTQTPRYLIKTRGQQVTLSCSPISGHRSVSWYQQTPGQGLQFLFEYFSETQRNKGNFPGRFSGRQFSNSRSEMNVSTLELGDSALYLCASRATQDTEAFFGQGTRLTVV.

V usage is TRBV2 and J usage is TRBJ1-2; 10 bases map to TRBD1. CDR3 length equals 13 residues. In germline, CDR1 is SNHLY, CDR2 FYNNEI. CDR3 nucleotide sequence: TGTGCGACGTCGGGACAGGGGCAAAATGGCTACACCTTC. Its translation is CATSGQGQNGYTF.

With respect to this clone: One end of the junction is discordant with germline, which a read error may explain. The chain carries TRBV7-9 and TRBJ1-3, with D maybe TRBD1 (5 bases). CDR1 SEHNR and CDR2 FQNEAQ come from the germline V gene (reference sequence). This CDR3 has 17 amino acids. The DNA of the CDR3 is TGTTCCAGCAGCTCCACGGGTGGGGCACGGACGGAAAACACCATATATTTT. Translation gives CSSSSTGGARTENTIYF.

This sequence joins TRBV19 and TRBJ1-2; 7 bases agree with TRBD1. Germline assignment: CDR1 LNHDA and CDR2 SQIVND (reference sequence). Trimming took 5 bases from V and 8 from J; bases not matched to a gene: 8. The CDR3 runs to 13 residues. The CDR3 loop reads CASSLRGRRGYTF. The CDR3 region has the DNA TGTGCCAGTAGTTTGAGGGGGCGCCGAGGCTACACCTTC. The whole variable domain, filled in from reference TRBV19 and TRBJ1-2, reads DGGITQSPKYLFRKEGQNVTLSCEQNLNHDAMYWYRQDPGQGLRLIYYSQIVNDFQKGDIAEGYSVSREKKESFPLTVTSAQKNPTAFYLCASSLRGRRGYTFGSGTRLTVV.

Only a few counts were recorded for this clone. The rearrangement links TRBV6-5 to TRBJ2-4, with 11 positions matching TRBD1. Germline V gene lookup returns CDR1 MNHEY and CDR2 SVGAGI. Unmatched junction bases numbered 5, after V lost 4 bases and J lost 6 bases. The CDR3 covers 15 residues. CDR3 DNA: TGTGCCAGCAGTTCGGGACAGGGGGAGGTAAACATTCAGTACTTC. Amino acid sequence: CASSSGQGEVNIQYF.